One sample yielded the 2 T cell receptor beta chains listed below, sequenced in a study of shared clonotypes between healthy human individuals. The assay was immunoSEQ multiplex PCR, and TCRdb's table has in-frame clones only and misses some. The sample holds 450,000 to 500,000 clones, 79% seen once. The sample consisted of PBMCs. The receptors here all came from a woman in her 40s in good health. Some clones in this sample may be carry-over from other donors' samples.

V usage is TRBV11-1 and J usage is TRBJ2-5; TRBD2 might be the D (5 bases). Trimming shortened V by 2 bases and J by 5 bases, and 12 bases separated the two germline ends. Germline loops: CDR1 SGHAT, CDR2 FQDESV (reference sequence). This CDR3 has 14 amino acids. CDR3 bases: TGTGCCAGCAGCTTAAGAGGAGGCGGTGAGACCCAGTACTTC. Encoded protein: CASSLRGGGETQYF.

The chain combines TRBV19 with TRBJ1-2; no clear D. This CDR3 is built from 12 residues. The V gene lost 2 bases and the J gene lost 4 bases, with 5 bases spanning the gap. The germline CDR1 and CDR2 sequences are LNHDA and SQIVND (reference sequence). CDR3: CASSIFGYGYTF. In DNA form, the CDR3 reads TGTGCCAGTAGTATATTTGGCTATGGCTACACCTTC. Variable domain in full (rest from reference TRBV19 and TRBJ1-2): DGGITQSPKYLFRKEGQNVTLSCEQNLNHDAMYWYRQDPGQGLRLIYYSQIVNDFQKGDIAEGYSVSREKKESFPLTVTSAQKNPTAFYLCASSIFGYGYTFGSGTRLTVV.